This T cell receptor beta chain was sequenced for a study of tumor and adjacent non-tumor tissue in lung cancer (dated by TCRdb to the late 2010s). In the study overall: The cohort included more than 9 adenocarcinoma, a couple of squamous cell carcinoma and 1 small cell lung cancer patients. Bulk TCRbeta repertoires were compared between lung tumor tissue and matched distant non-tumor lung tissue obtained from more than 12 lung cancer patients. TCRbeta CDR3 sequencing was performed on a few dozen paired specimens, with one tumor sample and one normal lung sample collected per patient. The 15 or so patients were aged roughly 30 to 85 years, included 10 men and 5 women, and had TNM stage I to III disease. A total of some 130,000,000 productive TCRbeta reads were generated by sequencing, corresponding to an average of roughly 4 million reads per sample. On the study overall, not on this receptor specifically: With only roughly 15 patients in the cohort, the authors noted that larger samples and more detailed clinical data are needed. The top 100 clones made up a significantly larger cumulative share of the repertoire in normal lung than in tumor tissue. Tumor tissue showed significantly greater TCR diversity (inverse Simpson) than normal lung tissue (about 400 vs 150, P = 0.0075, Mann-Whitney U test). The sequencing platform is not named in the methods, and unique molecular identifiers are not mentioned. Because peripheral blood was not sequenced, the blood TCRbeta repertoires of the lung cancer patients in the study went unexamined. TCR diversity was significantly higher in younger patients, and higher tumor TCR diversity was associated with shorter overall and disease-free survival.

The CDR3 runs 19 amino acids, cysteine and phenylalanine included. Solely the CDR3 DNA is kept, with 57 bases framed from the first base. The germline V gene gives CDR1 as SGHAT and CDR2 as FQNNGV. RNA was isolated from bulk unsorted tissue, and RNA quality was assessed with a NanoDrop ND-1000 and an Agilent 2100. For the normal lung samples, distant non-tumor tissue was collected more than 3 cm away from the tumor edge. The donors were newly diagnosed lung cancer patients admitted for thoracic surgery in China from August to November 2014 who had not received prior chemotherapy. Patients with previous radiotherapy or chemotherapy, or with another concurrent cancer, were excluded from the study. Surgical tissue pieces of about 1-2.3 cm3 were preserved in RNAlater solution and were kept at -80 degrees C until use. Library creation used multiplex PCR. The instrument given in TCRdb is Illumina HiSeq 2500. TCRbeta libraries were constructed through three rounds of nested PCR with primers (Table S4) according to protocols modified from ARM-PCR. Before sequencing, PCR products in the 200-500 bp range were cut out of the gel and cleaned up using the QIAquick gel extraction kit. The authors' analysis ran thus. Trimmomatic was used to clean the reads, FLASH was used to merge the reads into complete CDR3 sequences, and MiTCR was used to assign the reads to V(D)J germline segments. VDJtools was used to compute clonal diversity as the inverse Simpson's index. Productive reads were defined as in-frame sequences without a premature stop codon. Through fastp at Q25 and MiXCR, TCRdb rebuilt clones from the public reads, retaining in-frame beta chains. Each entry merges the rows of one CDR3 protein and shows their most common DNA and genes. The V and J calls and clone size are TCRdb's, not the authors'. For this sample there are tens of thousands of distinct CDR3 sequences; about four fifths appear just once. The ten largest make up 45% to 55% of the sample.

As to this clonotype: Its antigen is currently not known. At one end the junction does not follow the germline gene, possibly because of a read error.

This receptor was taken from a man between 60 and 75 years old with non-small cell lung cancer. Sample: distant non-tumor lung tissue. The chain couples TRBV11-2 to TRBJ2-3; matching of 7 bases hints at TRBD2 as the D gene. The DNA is TGTGTCAGCAGCTTAGTGGGGGGGCGCGGGGGTAATCAGACAGATACGCAGTATTTT. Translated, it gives CVSSLVGGRGGNQTDTQYF. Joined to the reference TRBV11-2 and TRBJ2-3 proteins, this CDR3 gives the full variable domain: EAGVAQSPRYKIIEKRQSVAFWCNPISGHATLYWYQQILGQGPKLLIQFQNNGVVDDSQLPKDRFSAERLKGVDSTLKIQPAKLEDSAVYLCVSSLVGGRGGNQTDTQYFGPGTRLTVL.